The rows below give T cell receptor beta chains drawn from one sample of a study of OX40 agonist ivuxolimab in advanced cancers. Profiling relied on immunoSEQ multiplex PCR, and the TCRdb table lists in-frame clones only, not all of them. This repertoire shows about 32,000 clones, around 83% found once; its top ten account for approximately 21%. The sequencing here drew on CD4+ or CD8+ T cells sorted from blood, taken in a trial of the OX40 agonist ivuxolimab. These receptors came from an adult with an advanced solid tumor such as melanoma, head and neck, liver or kidney cancer. Each CDR3 is given with its conserved first and last residue. Fields, in order: clone size, J gene, V gene, D gene, CDR3 DNA, CDR3 protein. The D gene is left open where the match is weak. The size entry is marked missing in some rows and otherwise reads once, few, many or a size class.

.,TRBJ2-3,TRBV10-2,TRBD2,TGCGCCAGTTATGGGACTACGCTTGGTACGCAGTATTTT,CASYGTTLGTQYF
.,TRBJ2-3,TRBV11-3,TRBD2,TGTGCCAGCAGCCCTAGCGGGAGCGGGGATACGCAGTATTTT,CASSPSGSGDTQYF
.,TRBJ2-1,TRBV29-1,.,TGCAGCGTTGCTAGGGACGGGAGTATCGACAATGAGCAGTTCTTC,CSVARDGSIDNEQFF
few,TRBJ1-5,TRBV27,TRBD1,TGTGCCAGCAGGCCCGGGACAGGGAACAATCAGCCCCAGCATTTT,CASRPGTGNNQPQHF
.,TRBJ2-3,TRBV9,.,TGTGCCAGCAGCGTACAGGGCCAGGTCCCCACAGATACGCAGTATTTT,CASSVQGQVPTDTQYF
few,TRBJ1-1,TRBV27,.,TGTGCCAGCAGTGGGTGGACATCCATGAACACTGAAGCTTTCTTT,CASSGWTSMNTEAFF
.,TRBJ2-7,TRBV7-8,TRBD2,TGTGCCAGCACTTGGACTAGCGGGTGGTACGAGCAGTACTTC,CASTWTSGWYEQYF
.,TRBJ1-1,TRBV15,.,TGTGCCACCAGCCTCGGGATTAGAACTGAAGCTTTCTTT,CATSLGIRTEAFF
.,TRBJ2-7,TRBV9,.,TGTGCCAGCAGCGTAGAGCCACCCCTCGAGCAGTACTTC,CASSVEPPLEQYF
.,TRBJ2-1,TRBV10-3,TRBD2,TGTGCCATCAGTGAGTGGACTAGCCGTAGCTCCTACAATGAGCAGTTCTTC,CAISEWTSRSSYNEQFF
.,TRBJ1-1,TRBV5-1,.,TGCGCCAGCAGCTTGGAAGCAGGGACTAATGAAGCTTTCTTT,CASSLEAGTNEAFF
.,TRBJ1-2,TRBV10-2,.,TGCGCCAGCAGTGAAGACGGATCTAACTATGGCTACACCTTC,CASSEDGSNYGYTF
.,TRBJ1-1,TRBV5-4,.,TGTGCCAGCAGCTTGCAGGGGAGGGCGAACACTGAAGCTTTCTTT,CASSLQGRANTEAFF
.,TRBJ1-6,TRBV4-1,TRBD1,TGCGCCAGCAGCCAACAAAGGACAGGGAATTCACCCCTCCACTTT,CASSQQRTGNSPLHF
.,TRBJ1-2,TRBV2,.,TGTGCCAGCCTTCCTGTCGTAGGCTACACCTTC,CASLPVVGYTF
.,TRBJ2-7,TRBV5-6,.,TGTGCCAGCAGCTTGGACGCGGCGGGGTACGAGCAGTACTTC,CASSLDAAGYEQYF
.,TRBJ2-5,TRBV5-4,TRBD2,TGTGCCAGCAGCTTGACTGGACTAGCGGGAGAGGGGGAGACCCAGTACTTC,CASSLTGLAGEGETQYF
.,TRBJ2-2,TRBV6-5,.,TGTGCCAGCAGTTGGGAGGATGCCGGGGAGCTGTTTTTT,CASSWEDAGELFF
few,TRBJ1-3,TRBV15,.,TGTGCCACCAGCAGATCCTTCGACAGGTCGGGAAACACCATATATTTT,CATSRSFDRSGNTIYF
few,TRBJ2-3,TRBV4-2,.,TGTGCCAGCAGCCAAGATTATGCGGGCACAGATACGCAGTATTTT,CASSQDYAGTDTQYF
.,TRBJ1-1,TRBV19,.,TGTGCCAGTAGTATTTCAGGGTTGGGCACTGAAGCTTTCTTT,CASSISGLGTEAFF
.,TRBJ1-1,TRBV28,.,TGTGCCAGCAGGGTTGGGGGCTTGAACACTGAAGCTTTCTTT,CASRVGGLNTEAFF
.,TRBJ2-3,TRBV10-1,TRBD1,TGCGCCAGCAGCGATAGCCTGACAGGGGAGAGGGAAACAGATACGCAGTATTTT,CASSDSLTGERETDTQYF
.,TRBJ1-1,TRBV7-9,.,TGTGCCAGCAGCCCCCAACGATGGACAGTCATGAACACTGAAGCTTTCTTT,CASSPQRWTVMNTEAFF
.,TRBJ2-2,TRBV28,TRBD1,TGTGCCAGCAGGGGGACAGGGTGGGCCGGGGAGCTGTTTTTT,CASRGTGWAGELFF
.,TRBJ2-1,TRBV4-2,TRBD2,TGTGCCAGCAGCCAAGATCTGGCCGGACTAGCGGGGGCCGGTGAGCAGTTCTTC,CASSQDLAGLAGAGEQFF
.,TRBJ2-7,TRBV5-6,TRBD2,TGTGCCAGCAGCCCGGGACTAGCGGGCTCCTACGAGCAGTACTTC,CASSPGLAGSYEQYF
.,TRBJ2-7,TRBV5-6,.,TGTGCCAGCAGCTTGGATGGGGTACATTACGAGCAGTACTTC,CASSLDGVHYEQYF
.,TRBJ1-3,TRBV6-1,TRBD1,TGTGCCAGCAGCCTAGACAGGGGGTTAGGAAACACCATATATTTT,CASSLDRGLGNTIYF